These T cell receptor beta chains were read from a single sample in a study of blood T cell repertoires in COVID-19. Assay: immunoSEQ multiplex PCR; the TCRdb copy retains only in-frame clones and omits some. The sample contains approximately 260,000 clones, around 85% of which appear only once. Sequencing was carried out using peripheral blood. These receptors were obtained from a woman of 80 years or more with acute or convalescent COVID-19. Each CDR3 is given with its conserved first and last residue. A D gene is named only where the DNA matches it firmly. Clone size is given for some rows only: seen once, a few or many times, or a class if the clone is expanded.

V gene	clone size	D gene	J gene	CDR3 DNA	CDR3 protein
TRBV7-2	-	TRBD1	TRBJ1-5	TGTGCCAGCAGCTTAGTAGGGGGCAGCAATCAGCCCCAGCATTTT	CASSLVGGSNQPQHF
TRBV7-9	-	-	TRBJ2-3	TGTGCCAGCAGCTTAGCGGCCCCGGGAGATACGCAGTATTTT	CASSLAAPGDTQYF
TRBV3-1/TRBV3-2	-	-	TRBJ2-3	TGTGCCAGCAGCTTCGAAGGCCAGGGCACAGATACGCAGTATTTT	CASSFEGQGTDTQYF
TRBV12-3/TRBV12-4	-	-	TRBJ2-2	TGTGCCAGCAGTCCTAAAGGGGAGCTGTTTTTT	CASSPKGELFF
TRBV7-3	-	TRBD1	TRBJ1-2	TGTGCCAGCAGCCCGAGCCCCTCGACAGGGGCGGATGGCTACACCTTC	CASSPSPSTGADGYTF
TRBV11-2	-	-	TRBJ1-1	TGTGCCAGCAGCTTAGCGGCAGGTCCCACTGAAGCTTTCTTT	CASSLAAGPTEAFF
TRBV20-1	-	TRBD1	TRBJ1-2	TGCAGTGCTAGGGGACAGCATGGCTACACCTTC	CSARGQHGYTF
TRBV5-1	-	-	TRBJ1-1	TGCGCCAGCAGCGTATCAGAGGTTATAGGGAACACTGAAGCTTTCTTT	CASSVSEVIGNTEAFF
TRBV5-6	-	TRBD1	TRBJ1-4	TGTGCCAGCAGCACACTGACAGGGGCCCTACCTGCAACTAATGAAAAACTGTTTTTT	CASSTLTGALPATNEKLFF
TRBV2	-	-	TRBJ2-5	TGTGCCAGCAGTGGCTGGGGGCGCGAAGAGACCCAGTACTTC	CASSGWGREETQYF
TRBV5-4	-	-	TRBJ1-3	TGTGCCAGCAGCTCCGAGGGTATAGCTGGAAACACCATATATTTT	CASSSEGIAGNTIYF
TRBV11-2	-	-	TRBJ2-7	TGTGCCAGCAGTGGGTGGACAAAAGGCTACGAGCAGTACTTC	CASSGWTKGYEQYF
TRBV11-3	-	TRBD1	TRBJ2-2	TGTGCCAGCAGCCCCAAAGGACAGGGGGCGACCGGGGAGCTGTTTTTT	CASSPKGQGATGELFF
TRBV29-1	once	TRBD1	TRBJ1-1	TGCAGCGTTCGCAGGGGGCCCCTTGAAGCTTTCTTT	CSVRRGPLEAFF
TRBV9	-	-	TRBJ2-2	TGTGCCAGCAGCCCCGGACAGAGGAACACCGGGGAGCTGTTTTTT	CASSPGQRNTGELFF
TRBV7-9	-	-	TRBJ1-5	TGTGCCAGCAGCTTTTCAGGGGGCAATCAGCCCCAGCATTTT	CASSFSGGNQPQHF
TRBV29-1	-	-	TRBJ1-2	TGCAGCGTTGGTTCAGCGACCTTC	CSVGSATF
TRBV28	-	-	TRBJ1-6	TGTGCCAGCAGTCTGAGGGTGGGAGGCAATTCACCCCTCCACTTT	CASSLRVGGNSPLHF
TRBV5-1	-	-	TRBJ2-5	TGCGCCAGCAGCTTGGGCAGGGGTGCCTCATTGGTGGAGACCCAGTACTTC	CASSLGRGASLVETQYF
TRBV7-9	few	-	TRBJ2-5	TGTGCCAGCAGCTTAGGGCAGGAAGGGACCCAGTACTTC	CASSLGQEGTQYF
TRBV19	-	-	TRBJ2-6	TGTGCCAGTACCAGGGAAACCTCTGGGGCCAACGTCCTGACTTTC	CASTRETSGANVLTF
TRBV6-5	-	TRBD2	TRBJ2-1	TGTGCCAGCAGTTGGGCGGGGGGGAGCTCCTACAATGAGCAGTTCTTC	CASSWAGGSSYNEQFF
TRBV19	-	TRBD1	TRBJ1-1	TGTGCCAGTGGACAGGGGGCGCGAAACACTGAAGCTTTCTTT	CASGQGARNTEAFF
TRBV7-9	-	-	TRBJ2-7	TGTGCCAGCAGCTTCATTAGCGGAGGGACCTACGAGCAGTACTTC	CASSFISGGTYEQYF
TRBV7-9	few	-	TRBJ1-6	TGTGCCAGCAGCTCTTACAGGGACCTCTTGTCACCCCTCCACTTT	CASSSYRDLLSPLHF
TRBV27	-	TRBD1	TRBJ1-1	TGTGCCAGCAGTTTGCGGACAGGAACTGAAGCTTTCTTT	CASSLRTGTEAFF
TRBV4-2	-	-	TRBJ2-1	TGTGCCAGCAGCATGACCTCAACGCCAGGCAATGAGCAGTTCTTC	CASSMTSTPGNEQFF
TRBV7-2	-	-	TRBJ1-2	TGTGCCAGCAATATACCAGGGGTAGGGTATGGCTACACCTTC	CASNIPGVGYGYTF
TRBV28	-	TRBD1	TRBJ1-5	TGTGCCAGCAGTTTCGACAGGGTTCTGTCTCAGCCCCAGCATTTT	CASSFDRVLSQPQHF
TRBV19	once	TRBD1	TRBJ1-4	TGTGCCAGTAGTATCACAGGGGCGACTAATGAAAAACTGTTTTTT	CASSITGATNEKLFF
TRBV5-1	-	-	TRBJ1-1	TGCGCCAGCAGCTTGCGGGGGAACACTGAAGCTTTCTTT	CASSLRGNTEAFF
TRBV19	-	-	TRBJ2-7	TGTGCCAGTAGCCTGACAGGAATCTACGAGCAGTACTTC	CASSLTGIYEQYF
TRBV7-2	-	TRBD2	TRBJ2-1	TGTGCCAGCAGCGTGAGCGGGGGGGTCCCCTACAATGAGCAGTTCTTC	CASSVSGGVPYNEQFF
TRBV6-6	few	TRBD1	TRBJ2-2	TGTGCCAGCAGGGACAGGGAGGCCGGGGAGCTGTTTTTT	CASRDREAGELFF
TRBV9	few	-	TRBJ1-3	TGTGCCTCTACCCCAGGGACACCCTCTGGAAACACCATATATTTT	CASTPGTPSGNTIYF
TRBV5-8	-	TRBD1	TRBJ2-7	TGTGCCAGCAGCTTGATTCGGACCGGGACAGGGACCTACGAGCAGTACTTC	CASSLIRTGTGTYEQYF
TRBV7-8	once	TRBD2	TRBJ2-5	TGTGCCAGCATCGGACTAGCGGTAGAGACCCAGTACTTC	CASIGLAVETQYF
TRBV3-1/TRBV3-2	-	-	TRBJ2-2	TGTGCCAGCAGCCAAGGAAAGGGCCCGGGGAGACCAAACACCGGGGAGCTGTTTTTT	CASSQGKGPGRPNTGELFF
TRBV3-1/TRBV3-2	-	TRBD1	TRBJ1-6	TGTGCCAGCAGCCAAGGGACAGGGTCTTCACCCCTCCACTTT	CASSQGTGSSPLHF
TRBV6-2/TRBV6-3	once	-	TRBJ1-1	TGTGCCAGCAGTTACAGGGGGTGGACTGAAGCTTTCTTT	CASSYRGWTEAFF
TRBV2	few	-	TRBJ1-6	TGTGCCAGCAGCTTAACCAGCTCCTATAATTCACCCCTCCACTTT	CASSLTSSYNSPLHF
TRBV19	-	TRBD1	TRBJ1-1	TGTGCCAGTAGTATCCGCAGGGGGATCACTGAAGCTTTCTTT	CASSIRRGITEAFF
TRBV2	-	TRBD1	TRBJ2-7	TGTGCCAGCACCCTCGGACAGGGCACCTACGAGCAGTACTTC	CASTLGQGTYEQYF
TRBV28	-	TRBD2	TRBJ2-2	TGTGCCAGCAGAACTACGGGGCTAGCGGGGTTCGGGGAGCTGTTTTTT	CASRTTGLAGFGELFF
TRBV6-6	-	TRBD1	TRBJ1-5	TGTGCCAGCAGTCCCCCAGGACAGAGGGGGCAAAATCAGCCCCAGCATTTT	CASSPPGQRGQNQPQHF
TRBV7-9	once	-	TRBJ2-1	TGTGCCAGCAGCTTAGCTGGGGCGGACAATGAGCAGTTCTTC	CASSLAGADNEQFF
TRBV3-1/TRBV3-2	-	TRBD2	TRBJ2-7	TGTGCCAGCAGCCAGGTGACTAGCAGATTCTACGAGCAGTACTTC	CASSQVTSRFYEQYF
TRBV2	-	-	TRBJ2-2	TGTGCCAGCAGGTTGGGCCTCAGGACCGGGGAGCTGTTTTTT	CASRLGLRTGELFF
TRBV12-5	-	TRBD2	TRBJ2-7	TGTGCTAGTGGTGGCCGGGGGGGACGCGAGCAGTACTTC	CASGGRGGREQYF
TRBV5-1	-	TRBD1	TRBJ2-7	TGCGCCAGCAGCTTGGACGGACAGGGACCCTACGAGCAGTACTTC	CASSLDGQGPYEQYF
TRBV3-1/TRBV3-2	-	-	TRBJ1-2	TGTGCCAGCAGCCAAGCGGCCCTAATGGGCTGGGGCTACACCTTC	CASSQAALMGWGYTF
TRBV28	-	TRBD1	TRBJ1-5	TGTGCCAGCACTCCCGTTGGAGGGGGCATTAGCAATCAGCCCCAGCATTTT	CASTPVGGGISNQPQHF
TRBV12-3/TRBV12-4	-	-	TRBJ2-5	TGTGCCAGCAGTTTCCGGGAGACCCAGTACTTC	CASSFRETQYF
TRBV3-1/TRBV3-2	few	-	TRBJ1-3	TGTGCCAGCAGCCAAGGGCCCCCTCCTTCTGGAAACACCATATATTTT	CASSQGPPPSGNTIYF
TRBV27	once	TRBD1	TRBJ2-7	TGTGCCAGCAGTTTTGACTCCGGGACAGACTACTACGAGCAGTACTTC	CASSFDSGTDYYEQYF